This T cell receptor (beta chain) was identified in a study of blood T cell repertoires in COVID-19. Turning to the study itself: Specimens from acute and convalescent COVID-19 originated in the United States, Italy and Spain.

Clones were read by immunoSEQ multiplex PCR, and TCRdb kept only the in-frame ones, dropping some. The repertoire holds some 110,000 clones, with approximately 90% as singletons. Germline CDR1 is MNHEY and CDR2 is SMNVEV (reference sequence). The length of the CDR3 is 13 residues. Trimming took off 3 bases at V and 5 bases at J, with 8 bases between the two ends. Sequenced material: peripheral blood. V usage is TRBV27 and J usage is TRBJ1-5, with no clear D. This TCR derives from a man over 45 with COVID-19, enrolled during active disease. CDR3: CASSFREDQPQHF. In DNA, the CDR3 is TGTGCCAGCAGTTTTAGGGAGGATCAGCCCCAGCATTTT.